These T cell receptor beta chains were read from a single sample in a study of beta chain features in type 1 diabetes. Here immunoSEQ multiplex PCR was the method, and the copy in TCRdb shows in-frame clones only, minus some. Of 350,000 to 450,000 clones listed, 11% to 15% are singletons. The sample consisted of naive CD4+ T cells from blood. These receptor sequences come from a man aged 30 to 45 in good health. Both conserved end residues are part of each CDR3. The D gene is left open where the match is weak. The size entry is marked missing in some rows and otherwise reads once, few, many or a size class.

size: .
D: .
J: TRBJ2-5
V: TRBV7-9
CDR3: CASRKNKETQYF
DNA: TGTGCCAGCAGGAAAAATAAAGAGACCCAGTACTTC

size: few
D: TRBD2
J: TRBJ2-1
V: TRBV30
CDR3: CAWSWHIAGGQEQFF
DNA: TGTGCCTGGAGTTGGCATATAGCGGGAGGGCAAGAGCAGTTCTTC

size: .
D: .
J: TRBJ2-5
V: TRBV9
CDR3: CASSVGPLETQYF
DNA: TGTGCCAGCAGCGTAGGTCCCTTGGAGACCCAGTACTTC

size: few
D: TRBD1
J: TRBJ1-4
V: TRBV4-3
CDR3: CASSQTGTGLEKLFF
DNA: TGCGCCAGCAGCCAAACCGGGACAGGTCTTGAAAAACTGTTTTTT

size: .
D: .
J: TRBJ2-4
V: TRBV2
CDR3: CASSEPPSSDKNIQYF
DNA: TGTGCCAGCAGTGAACCCCCGAGTTCCGACAAAAACATTCAGTACTTC

size: .
D: .
J: TRBJ1-2
V: TRBV28
CDR3: CASSPPQGTYGYTF
DNA: TGTGCCAGCAGTCCTCCCCAGGGAACCTATGGCTACACCTTC

size: few
D: TRBD1
J: TRBJ2-4
V: TRBV10-1
CDR3: CASLKASGGENIQYF
DNA: TGCGCCAGCCTAAAGGCGTCAGGGGGAGAAAACATTCAGTACTTC

size: .
D: .
J: TRBJ1-3
V: TRBV23-1
CDR3: CASSQGSSGNTIYF
DNA: TGCGCCAGCAGTCAAGGGAGCTCTGGAAACACCATATATTTT

size: .
D: .
J: TRBJ2-1
V: TRBV5-4
CDR3: CASSFQRTWDEQFF
DNA: TGTGCCAGCAGCTTTCAGCGGACGTGGGATGAGCAGTTCTTC

size: .
D: TRBD1
J: TRBJ2-3
V: TRBV19
CDR3: CASSTRQGASDTQYF
DNA: TGTGCCAGTAGTACCCGACAGGGGGCCTCAGATACGCAGTATTTT

size: .
D: .
J: TRBJ2-3
V: TRBV6-5
CDR3: CASSYAAAPSTDTQYF
DNA: TGTGCCAGCAGTTACGCGGCTGCCCCAAGCACAGATACGCAGTATTTT

size: .
D: .
J: TRBJ2-2
V: TRBV10-3
CDR3: CAISEPTTRDPGELFF
DNA: TGTGCCATCAGTGAGCCGACCACCAGGGATCCCGGGGAGCTGTTTTTT

size: few
D: .
J: TRBJ1-4
V: TRBV29-1
CDR3: CSVPGVGEKLFF
DNA: TGCAGCGTTCCCGGGGTTGGGGAAAAACTGTTTTTT

size: few
D: TRBD2
J: TRBJ2-3
V: TRBV30
CDR3: CAWRTFGGSTDTQYF
DNA: TGTGCCTGGAGGACTTTCGGCGGGAGTACAGATACGCAGTATTTT

size: .
D: .
J: TRBJ2-2
V: TRBV9
CDR3: CASSVGQGNTGELFF
DNA: TGTGCCAGCAGCGTAGGTCAGGGGAACACCGGGGAGCTGTTTTTT

size: .
D: TRBD2
J: TRBJ2-1
V: TRBV10-3
CDR3: CAISWGTSGSLYNEQFF
DNA: TGTGCCATCAGTTGGGGGACTAGCGGGAGTCTCTACAATGAGCAGTTCTTC

size: .
D: .
J: TRBJ2-1
V: TRBV20-1
CDR3: CSASGTNEQFF
DNA: TGCAGTGCTAGCGGGACAAATGAGCAGTTCTTC

size: few
D: TRBD2
J: TRBJ2-3
V: TRBV6-6
CDR3: CASSGTSGGTDTQYF
DNA: TGTGCCAGCAGTGGGACTAGCGGGGGAACAGATACGCAGTATTTT

size: few
D: .
J: TRBJ2-5
V: TRBV7-2
CDR3: CASSLGFWGTQYF
DNA: TGTGCCAGCAGCTTAGGGTTTTGGGGGACCCAGTACTTC

size: .
D: .
J: TRBJ1-1
V: TRBV27
CDR3: CASSTGGTEAFF
DNA: TGTGCCAGCAGTACAGGAGGCACTGAAGCTTTCTTT

size: .
D: TRBD2
J: TRBJ2-3
V: TRBV4-3
CDR3: CASSQDLAGGLLGTQYF
DNA: TGCGCCAGCAGCCAAGATCTTGCGGGAGGGCTGTTAGGTACGCAGTATTTT

size: few
D: .
J: TRBJ1-2
V: TRBV5-6
CDR3: CASSPIGNIYGYTF
DNA: TGTGCCAGCAGCCCGATCGGGAACATCTATGGCTACACCTTC

size: .
D: .
J: TRBJ1-1
V: TRBV19
CDR3: CASSRAGFGEAFF
DNA: TGTGCCAGTAGTAGGGCGGGTTTTGGTGAAGCTTTCTTT

size: many
D: .
J: TRBJ2-5
V: TRBV7-9
CDR3: CASSFRDTFETQYF
DNA: TGTGCCAGCAGCTTTCGAGATACCTTCGAGACCCAGTACTTC

size: few
D: .
J: TRBJ2-6
V: TRBV5-8
CDR3: CASSLKTGRFSGANVLTF
DNA: TGTGCCAGCAGCTTGAAGACAGGGAGGTTTTCTGGGGCCAACGTCCTGACTTTC

size: .
D: .
J: TRBJ1-2
V: TRBV19
CDR3: CATAPWDNLNYGYTF
DNA: TGTGCCACCGCTCCGTGGGACAACCTTAACTATGGCTACACCTTC

size: .
D: .
J: TRBJ2-3
V: TRBV29-1
CDR3: CSVLKFSGSTDTQYF
DNA: TGCAGCGTCTTAAAATTCTCTGGGAGCACAGATACGCAGTATTTT

size: .
D: .
J: TRBJ2-3
V: TRBV4-1
CDR3: CASSQAGSRGDTQYF
DNA: TGCGCCAGCAGCCAAGCGGGTTCGCGGGGAGATACGCAGTATTTT

size: .
D: TRBD2
J: TRBJ2-5
V: TRBV4-1
CDR3: CASSQAAGGPRETQYF
DNA: TGCGCCAGCAGCCAAGCAGCGGGAGGGCCCCGGGAGACCCAGTACTTC

size: .
D: .
J: TRBJ1-2
V: TRBV29-1
CDR3: CSVEQGYGYTF
DNA: TGCAGCGTCGAACAGGGCTATGGCTACACCTTC

size: .
D: TRBD1
J: TRBJ2-7
V: TRBV5-1
CDR3: CASSLDREGQYF
DNA: TGCGCCAGCAGCCTAGACAGGGAAGGGCAGTACTTC

size: few
D: TRBD1
J: TRBJ2-1
V: TRBV10-3
CDR3: CAISELSTGYNEQFF
DNA: TGTGCCATCAGTGAGCTATCGACAGGGTACAATGAGCAGTTCTTC

size: few
D: TRBD1
J: TRBJ2-2
V: TRBV29-1
CDR3: CSAPPPETGVGELFF
DNA: TGCAGCGCCCCCCCGCCGGAGACAGGGGTCGGGGAGCTGTTTTTT

size: .
D: .
J: TRBJ2-1
V: TRBV11-3
CDR3: CASSKGRNEQFF
DNA: TGTGCCAGCAGCAAAGGGAGGAATGAGCAGTTCTTC